This record concerns one T cell receptor beta chain sequence. Data came from immunoSEQ multiplex PCR; TCRdb stores just in-frame clones and leaves some out. The sample consists of more than 200,000 clones, roughly 86% of them appearing once. The germline V gene has CDR1 MNHEY and CDR2 SVGEGT. This CDR3 is 16 amino acids long. J gave up 2 bases and V 4 bases, and 10 bases lay outside the gene matches. This record belongs to a study of blood T cell repertoires in COVID-19. Study background: The analysed material was cDNA or gDNA that came from T cells, B-cell-depleted T cells, or PBMCs.

The specimen was peripheral blood. The origin of this receptor is a human donor in a cohort sampled during active COVID-19. V gene TRBV6-2 or TRBV6-3 combines with J gene TRBJ2-7; 8 bases align to TRBD2. The CDR3 sequence: CASSWLAGGAAYEQYF. CDR3 nucleotide sequence: TGTGCCAGCAGTTGGTTGGCGGGGGGTGCCGCCTACGAGCAGTACTTC.